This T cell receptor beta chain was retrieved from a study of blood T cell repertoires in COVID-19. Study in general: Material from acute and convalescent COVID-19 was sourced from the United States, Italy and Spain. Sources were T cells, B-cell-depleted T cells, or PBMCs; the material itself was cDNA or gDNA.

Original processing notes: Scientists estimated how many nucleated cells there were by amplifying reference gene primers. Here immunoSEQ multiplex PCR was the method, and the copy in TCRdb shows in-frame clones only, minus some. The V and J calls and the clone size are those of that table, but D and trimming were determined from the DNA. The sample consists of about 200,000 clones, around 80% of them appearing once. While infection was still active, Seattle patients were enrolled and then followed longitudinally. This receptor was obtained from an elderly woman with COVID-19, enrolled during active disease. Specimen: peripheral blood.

This CDR3 reads CASSVSSGGGDTGELFF. The CDR3 nucleotides read TGTGCCAGCAGCGTTTCTAGCGGAGGGGGAGACACCGGGGAGCTGTTTTTT. The chain has TRBV9 and TRBJ2-2; TRBD2 might be the D (7 bases). The V and J ends lost 2 bases and 3 bases respectively, with 17 bases between them. Germline CDR1 and CDR2: SGDLS and YYNGEE. The CDR3 contains 17 residues.